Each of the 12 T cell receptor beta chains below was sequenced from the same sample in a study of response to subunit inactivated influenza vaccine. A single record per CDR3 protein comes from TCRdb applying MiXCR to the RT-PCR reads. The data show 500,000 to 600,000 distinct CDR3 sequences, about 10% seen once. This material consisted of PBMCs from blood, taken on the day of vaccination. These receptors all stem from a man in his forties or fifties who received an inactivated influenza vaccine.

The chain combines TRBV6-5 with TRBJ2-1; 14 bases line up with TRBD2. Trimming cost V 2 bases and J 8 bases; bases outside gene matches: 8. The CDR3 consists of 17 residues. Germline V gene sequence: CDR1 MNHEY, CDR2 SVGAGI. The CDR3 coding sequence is TGTGCCAGCAGTTACGATGGGACTAGCGGGAGTTCTTATGAGCAGTTCTTC. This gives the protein CASSYDGTSGSSYEQFF.

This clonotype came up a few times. CDR3 in DNA: TGTGCCAGCAGTGCCCACAGGACCCATGAGCAGTTCTTC. Its translation is CASSAHRTHEQFF. The chain has TRBV12-3 or TRBV12-4 and TRBJ2-1; a weak D match, TRBD1 (5 bases). This CDR3 spans 13 amino acids. The ends were cut back, 5 bases at V and 8 bases at J, with 13 bases in the middle.

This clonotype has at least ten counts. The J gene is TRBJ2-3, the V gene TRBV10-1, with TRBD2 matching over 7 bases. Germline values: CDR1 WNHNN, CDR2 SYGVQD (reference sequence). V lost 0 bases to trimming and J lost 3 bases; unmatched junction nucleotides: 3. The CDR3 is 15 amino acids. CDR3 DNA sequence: TGCGCCAGCAGTGAGTCTTTGGGAGGGACAGATACGCAGTATTTT. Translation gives CASSESLGGTDTQYF.

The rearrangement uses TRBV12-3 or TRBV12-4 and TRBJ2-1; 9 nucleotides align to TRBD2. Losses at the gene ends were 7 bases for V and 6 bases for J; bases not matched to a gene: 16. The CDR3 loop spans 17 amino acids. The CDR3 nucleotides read TGTGCCAGCACCATACTGGCGGGACTAGCCAAATCCAATGAGCAGTTCTTC. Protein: CASTILAGLAKSNEQFF.

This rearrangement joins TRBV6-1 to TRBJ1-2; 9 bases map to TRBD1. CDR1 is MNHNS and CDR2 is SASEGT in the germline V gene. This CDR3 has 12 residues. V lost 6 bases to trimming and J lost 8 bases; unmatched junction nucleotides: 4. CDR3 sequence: CASRQGAEGYTF. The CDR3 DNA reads TGTGCCAGCAGACAGGGGGCGGAAGGCTACACCTTC.

This CDR3 reads CSAPNPRTSGGAEAFF. The CDR3 DNA reads TGCAGTGCTCCGAACCCTCGGACATCGGGAGGCGCTGAAGCTTTCTTT. V gene TRBV20-1 combines with J gene TRBJ1-1, with D tentatively TRBD1 (5 bases). The CDR3 length is 16 residues. Trimming cost V 5 bases and J 6 bases, with 25 bases left between them. Germline CDR1 and CDR2: DFQATT and SNEGSKA (reference sequence).

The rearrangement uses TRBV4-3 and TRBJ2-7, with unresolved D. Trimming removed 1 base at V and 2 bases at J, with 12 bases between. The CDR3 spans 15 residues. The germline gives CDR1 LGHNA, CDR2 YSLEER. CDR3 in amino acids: CASSQGRFDAYEQYF. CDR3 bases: TGCGCCAGCAGCCAAGGACGGTTCGACGCCTACGAGCAGTACTTC.

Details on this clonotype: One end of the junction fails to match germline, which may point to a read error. CDR3 coding DNA: TGTGCCAGCAGGGAAGAAACAGGGATTCCCTCCGGGGAGCTGTTTTTT. It codes for CASREETGIPSGELFF. This chain connects TRBV6-1 to TRBJ2-2; D may be TRBD1 (6 bases). The CDR3 runs 16 residues. Germline CDR1 and CDR2: MNHNS and SASEGT.

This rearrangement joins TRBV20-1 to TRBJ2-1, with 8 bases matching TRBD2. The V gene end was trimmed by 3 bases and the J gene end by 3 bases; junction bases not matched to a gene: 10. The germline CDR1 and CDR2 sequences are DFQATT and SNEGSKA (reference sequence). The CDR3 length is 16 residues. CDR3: CSASLSSGLNYNEQFF. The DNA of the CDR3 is TGCAGTGCTAGTCTTTCTAGCGGGCTTAACTACAATGAGCAGTTCTTC.

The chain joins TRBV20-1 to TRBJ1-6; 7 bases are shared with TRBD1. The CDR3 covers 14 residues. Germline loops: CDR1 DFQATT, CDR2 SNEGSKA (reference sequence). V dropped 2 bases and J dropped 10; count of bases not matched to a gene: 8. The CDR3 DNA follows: TGCAGTGCTAGACCTGGGACAGAGATATCACCCCTCCACTTT. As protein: CSARPGTEISPLHF.

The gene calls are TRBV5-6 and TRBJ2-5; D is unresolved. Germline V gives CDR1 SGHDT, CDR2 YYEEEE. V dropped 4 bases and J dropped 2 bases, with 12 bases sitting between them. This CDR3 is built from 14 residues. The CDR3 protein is CASSTGPKQETQYF. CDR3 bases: TGTGCCAGCAGCACCGGGCCAAAACAAGAGACCCAGTACTTC.

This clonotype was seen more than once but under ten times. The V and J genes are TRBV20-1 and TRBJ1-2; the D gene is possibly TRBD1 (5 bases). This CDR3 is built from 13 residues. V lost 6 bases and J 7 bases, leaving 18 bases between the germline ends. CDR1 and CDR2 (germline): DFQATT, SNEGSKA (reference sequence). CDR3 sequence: CSAQNWGGIGYTF. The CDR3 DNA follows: TGCAGTGCCCAAAATTGGGGGGGAATTGGCTACACCTTC.